The T cell receptor (beta chain) under discussion was sequenced for a study of cytomegalovirus exposure and HLA in healthy donors. CDR1 is WSHSY and CDR2 is SAAADI in the germline V gene. V was clipped by 10 bases and J by 5 bases, with 17 bases between them. The length of the CDR3 is 14 residues. 13 Jbeta primers and 60 Vbeta primers were used for the PCR. Measured with immunoSEQ multiplex PCR; TCRdb has only the in-frame clones, and not every one. The sample has roughly 120,000 clones; 77% are singletons. The chain uses TRBV10-2 and TRBJ2-2, with D maybe TRBD1 (6 bases). The sequenced sample consisted of PBMCs. The sequence was obtained from a human donor in good health. The CDR3 region has the DNA TGCGCCACCATCCTCGGGACATTAACCGGGGAGCTGTTTTTT. It translates to CATILGTLTGELFF.